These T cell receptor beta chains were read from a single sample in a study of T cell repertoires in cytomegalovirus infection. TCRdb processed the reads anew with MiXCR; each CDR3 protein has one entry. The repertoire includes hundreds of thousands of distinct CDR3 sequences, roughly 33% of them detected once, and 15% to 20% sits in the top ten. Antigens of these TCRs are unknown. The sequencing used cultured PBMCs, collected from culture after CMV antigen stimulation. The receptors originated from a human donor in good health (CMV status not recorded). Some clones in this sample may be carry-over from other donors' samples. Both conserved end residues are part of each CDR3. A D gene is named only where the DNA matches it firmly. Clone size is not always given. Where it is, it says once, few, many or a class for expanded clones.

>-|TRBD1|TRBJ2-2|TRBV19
CASSPDRGAFGTGELFF
TGTGCCAGTAGTCCGGACAGGGGGGCTTTTGGGACCGGGGAGCTGTTTTTT
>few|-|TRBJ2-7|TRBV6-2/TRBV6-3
CASKDRVHEQYF
TGTGCCAGCAAGGACCGAGTCCACGAGCAGTACTTC
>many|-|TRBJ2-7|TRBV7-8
CASSPLEGQGGYEQYF
TGTGCCAGCAGCCCCCTCGAAGGGCAGGGGGGGTACGAGCAGTACTTC
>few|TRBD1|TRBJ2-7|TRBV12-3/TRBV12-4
CASSWGDRAHPNYEQYF
TGTGCCAGCAGTTGGGGGGACAGGGCACATCCTAACTACGAGCAGTACTTC
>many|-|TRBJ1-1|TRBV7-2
CASSAEMNTEAFF
TGTGCCAGCAGCGCCGAAATGAACACTGAAGCTTTCTTT
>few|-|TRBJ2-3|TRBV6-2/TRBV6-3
CASITPGGTDTQYF
TGTGCCAGTATAACCCCCGGGGGCACAGATACGCAGTATTTT
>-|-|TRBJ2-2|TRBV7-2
CASSSFGGTGELFF
TGTGCCAGCAGCTCTTTTGGGGGAACCGGGGAGCTGTTTTTT
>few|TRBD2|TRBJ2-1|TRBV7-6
CASSLGTSGAHYNEQFF
TGTGCCAGCAGCTTAGGGACTAGCGGGGCCCACTACAATGAGCAGTTCTTC
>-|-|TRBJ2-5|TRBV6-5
CASRPQGYQETQYF
TGTGCCAGCAGACCACAGGGCTACCAAGAGACCCAGTACTTC
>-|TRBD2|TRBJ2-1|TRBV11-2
CASSLVGTSGRHEQFF
TGTGCCAGCAGCTTAGTTGGGACTAGCGGGAGACATGAGCAGTTCTTC
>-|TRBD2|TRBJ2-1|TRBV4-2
CASSQGVAGGRDNEQFF
TGTGCCAGCAGCCAAGGAGTAGCGGGGGGGCGGGACAATGAGCAGTTCTTC
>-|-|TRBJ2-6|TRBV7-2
CASSSSIRSGANVLTF
TGTGCCAGCAGCTCCTCAATCCGCTCTGGGGCCAACGTCCTGACTTTC
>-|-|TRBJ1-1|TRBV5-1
CASSSSMNTEAFF
TGCGCCAGCAGCTCGTCCATGAACACTGAAGCTTTCTTT
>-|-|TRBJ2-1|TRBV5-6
CASSLDQYNEQFF
TGTGCCAGCAGCTTGGACCAATACAATGAGCAGTTCTTC